Each of the 21 T cell receptor beta chains below was sequenced from the same sample in a study of blood T cell repertoires in COVID-19. This table comes from immunoSEQ multiplex PCR, and its TCRdb copy is limited to in-frame clones, with some not included. This sample yields just under 150,000 clones, of which 75% to 90% are seen a single time; under 5.5% belongs to the top ten. The specimen sequenced was peripheral blood. These receptor sequences come from a human donor in a cohort sampled during active COVID-19.

The chain employs TRBV5-1 and TRBJ1-1; D is perhaps TRBD1 (6 bases). The CDR3 extends over 15 amino acids. V gave up 2 bases and J gave up 8 bases, with 19 bases separating them. From germline, CDR1 is SGHRS and CDR2 YFSETQ. CDR3 sequence (DNA): TGCGCCAGCAGCTTTTCAGGGGATTCGTCGTCGGAAGCTTTCTTT. The encoded protein is CASSFSGDSSSEAFF.

This chain connects TRBV5-4 to TRBJ2-2; 9 nucleotides line up with TRBD2. With V trimmed by 4 bases and J by 4 bases, 11 bases remained unmatched. Germline assignment: CDR1 SGHNT and CDR2 YYREEE (reference sequence). The length of the CDR3 is 17 residues. DNA of the CDR3: TGTGCCAGCAGCAAACTCCTTTTAGCGGGAGCCACCGGGGAGCTGTTTTTT. It encodes CASSKLLLAGATGELFF. Combining the CDR3 with reference TRBV5-4 and TRBJ2-2 gives the whole variable domain ETGVTQSPTHLIKTRGQQVTLRCSSQSGHNTVSWYQQALGQGPQFIFQYYREEENGRGNFPPRFSGLQFPNYSSELNVNALELDDSALYLCASSKLLLAGATGELFFGEGSRLTVL.

The sample holds a few counts of this clone. The rearrangement links TRBV2 to TRBJ2-2; D ambiguous. The ends were cut back, 7 bases at V and 5 bases at J, with 5 bases in the middle. Germline V CDR1 and CDR2: SNHLY, FYNNEI. The CDR3 has 11 residues. The CDR3 loop reads CASTRTGELFF. The DNA of the CDR3 is TGTGCCAGCACCCGTACCGGGGAGCTGTTTTTT.

The chain recombines TRBV24-1 with TRBJ2-1; D possibly corresponds to TRBD2 (6 bases). Trimming left V 4 bases short and J 7 bases short, with 19 bases between. Germline-derived CDR1 and CDR2 are KGHDR and SFDVKD. This CDR3 region has 16 residues. CDR3: CATSDATSGLLNEQFF. In DNA, the CDR3 is TGTGCCACCAGTGACGCGACCTCGGGACTCCTAAATGAGCAGTTCTTC.

This clone has a handful of counts. This chain links TRBV3-1 (or the pseudogene TRBV3-2) with TRBJ2-5; 11 bases line up with TRBD2. The CDR3 extends over 15 amino acids. Germline loops: CDR1 LGHDT, CDR2 YNNKEL (reference sequence). V shed 7 bases, J shed 2 bases, and the junction held 6 bases outside the gene matches. CDR3 sequence: CASNVASGRQETQYF. The CDR3 DNA follows: TGTGCCAGCAATGTGGCTAGCGGGAGGCAAGAGACCCAGTACTTC.

Regarding this clone: An end of the junction does not agree with germline; a read error may underlie this. The chain recombines TRBV2 with TRBJ2-4, with D tentatively TRBD1 (5 bases). Per germline, CDR1 SNHLY and CDR2 FYNNEI. The CDR3 sequence is 13 residues long. In DNA, the CDR3 is TGTGCCAGCAGTCAAGCTAGACAGACCCAACAGTACTTC. This gives the protein CASSQARQTQQYF.

This rearrangement joins TRBV3-1 (or the pseudogene TRBV3-2) to TRBJ1-1, with TRBD1 as a possible D gene (5 bases). The CDR3 totals 14 residues. Germline values: CDR1 LGHDT, CDR2 YNNKEL (reference sequence). Between the trimmed V and J ends, which lost 5 bases and 0 bases, there was a span of 10 bases. CDR3 DNA: TGTGCCAGCAGCTACAGGTCAATGAACACTGAAGCTTTCTTT. This gives the protein CASSYRSMNTEAFF.

V and J are TRBV7-2 and TRBJ1-3, with D possibly TRBD1 on 6 matching bases. Germline loops: CDR1 SGHTA, CDR2 FQGNSA. Between the trimmed V and J ends, which lost 3 bases and 0 bases, there was a span of 9 bases. There are 15 residues in the CDR3. The CDR3 DNA follows: TGTGCCAGCAGCTTTGGGGGCCTCTCTGGAAACACCATATATTTT. Its translation is CASSFGGLSGNTIYF.

The V call is TRBV7-9, the J call TRBJ1-2, with D uncertain. The length of the CDR3 is 14 residues. Trimming took off 9 bases at V and 7 bases at J, with 21 bases between the two ends. The germline V gene has CDR1 SEHNR and CDR2 FQNEAQ (reference sequence). CDR3 bases: TGTGCCAGTTCATTCGGGGTCCAGAGGGTTGGCTACACCTTC. Amino acids: CASSFGVQRVGYTF.

J is TRBJ2-4 and V is TRBV5-4, with 12 bases that match TRBD2. J gave up 2 bases and V 5 bases, and 8 bases lay outside the gene matches. CDR1 and CDR2 from the germline V gene are SGHNT and YYREEE (reference sequence). This CDR3 comprises 17 residues. CDR3 DNA: TGTGCCAGCAGTGGAGACGGACTAGCGGGATCCAAAAACATTCAGTACTTC. Translated: CASSGDGLAGSKNIQYF. The whole variable domain, remainder taken from reference TRBV5-4 and TRBJ2-4, is ETGVTQSPTHLIKTRGQQVTLRCSSQSGHNTVSWYQQALGQGPQFIFQYYREEENGRGNFPPRFSGLQFPNYSSELNVNALELDDSALYLCASSGDGLAGSKNIQYFGAGTRLSVL.

This rearrangement joins TRBV28 to TRBJ1-2; unclear D gene. Germline CDR1 and CDR2: MDHEN and SYDVKM. The CDR3 has 14 residues. The V gene lost 4 bases and the J gene lost 5 bases, with 14 bases spanning the gap. CDR3 sequence reads: CASSSTVHSYGYTF. The CDR3 DNA sequence: TGTGCCAGCAGTTCAACAGTGCACTCTTATGGCTACACCTTC.

The rearrangement joins TRBV2 to TRBJ2-5; D remains ambiguous. Looked up from germline, CDR1 is SNHLY and CDR2 is FYNNEI. The CDR3 runs 12 residues. Trimming removed 3 bases at V and 6 bases at J, with 8 bases between. CDR3 loop: CASSEERKTQYF. The CDR3 DNA reads TGTGCCAGCAGTGAGGAGAGGAAGACCCAGTACTTC.

The chain has TRBV10-3 and TRBJ2-1, with D tentatively TRBD2 (6 bases). Looked up from germline, CDR1 is ENHRY and CDR2 is SYGVKD. The length of the CDR3 is 15 residues. V was shortened by 1 base and J by 4 bases, with 11 bases between the two germline ends. The CDR3 bases are TGTGCCATCAGTGAGTTCGGAGGGACGTACAATGAGCAGTTCTTC. This encodes CAISEFGGTYNEQFF.

This clone was seen just once. The J gene is TRBJ1-1, the V gene TRBV30, with TRBD1 matching over 9 bases. In germline, CDR1 is GTSNPN, CDR2 SVGIG (reference sequence). This CDR3 contains 15 residues. V was clipped by 0 bases and J by 11 bases; unmatched bases: 13. The CDR3: CAWSVPHRGRLSAFF. The CDR3 DNA reads TGTGCCTGGAGTGTACCGCACAGGGGGCGGTTGTCCGCTTTCTTT.

The chain combines TRBV28 with TRBJ1-4; weak D call: TRBD1 (5 bases). The V gene's germline CDR1 is MDHEN and CDR2 SYDVKM. The V gene lost 5 bases and the J gene lost 7 bases, with 17 bases spanning the gap. CDR3 length equals 15 residues. The CDR3 sequence: CASSLQVPGGEKLFF. CDR3 nucleotide sequence: TGTGCCAGCAGTCTACAGGTCCCGGGTGGTGAAAAACTGTTTTTT.

The rearrangement joins TRBV29-1 to TRBJ1-2; D possibly corresponds to TRBD1 (5 bases). The germline V gene has CDR1 SQVTM and CDR2 ANQGSEA. This CDR3 has 13 amino acids. V was pared by 3 bases and J by 8 bases, with 16 bases between. DNA for the CDR3: TGCAGCGTTGACGTCTCGGCAGGGCAAGGCTACACCTTC. Residues: CSVDVSAGQGYTF.

The CDR3 DNA sequence: TGTGCCTGGAGCGGACAGGCTGGAGGAGGTCGAGAGACCCAGTACTTC. It codes for CAWSGQAGGGRETQYF. V is TRBV30 and J is TRBJ2-5; 7 nucleotides agree with TRBD1. The J segment lost 4 bases and the V segment lost 3 bases, leaving 14 bases of the junction unmatched. The CDR3 length is 16 residues. Germline loops: CDR1 GTSNPN, CDR2 SVGIG (reference sequence).

In nucleotides, the CDR3 is TGTGCCAGCAGTTTGGGCAGGGGCTCTGGAAACACCATATATTTT. This gives the protein CASSLGRGSGNTIYF. This chain links TRBV28 with TRBJ1-3, with D maybe TRBD1 (6 bases). CDR3 size: 15 residues. Germline V lookup: CDR1 MDHEN, CDR2 SYDVKM. Trimming removed 3 bases at V and 0 bases at J, with 9 bases between.

The rearrangement joins TRBV6-5 to TRBJ2-7; 11 bases line up with TRBD2. CDR3 length: 14 amino acids. Germline lookup yields CDR1 MNHEY and CDR2 SVGAGI. V dropped 4 bases and J dropped 4; count of bases not matched to a gene: 3. Here the CDR3 reads CASSLLAGEYEQYV. For the CDR3, the DNA is TGTGCCAGCAGTTTACTAGCGGGAGAATACGAGCAGTACGTC.

The CDR3 DNA reads TGTGCCAGCAGACCTACCGGGACAGGGATTGAAAAACTGTTTTTT. This encodes CASRPTGTGIEKLFF. V is TRBV28 and J is TRBJ1-4; 9 bases agree with TRBD1. This CDR3 has 15 amino acids. Per the germline V gene, CDR1 is MDHEN and CDR2 is SYDVKM. Trimming at V came to 6 bases and at J to 7 bases, leaving 9 bases not matched to a gene.

This chain joins TRBV12-5 and TRBJ1-6, with 7 positions matching TRBD1. Unmatched junction bases numbered 5, after V lost 6 bases and J lost 3 bases. Germline CDR1 reads LGHNT; CDR2 reads FRNRAP. The CDR3 loop spans 15 amino acids. The CDR3 DNA reads as TGTGCTAGTGGGATTACAGGGGTCTATAATTCACCCCTCCACTTT. Its translation is CASGITGVYNSPLHF.